This TCR beta chain comes out of a study of blood T cell repertoires in COVID-19. Study summary: COVID-19 samples from acute and convalescent phases originated in the United States, Italy and Spain. Sources were T cells, B-cell-depleted T cells, or PBMCs; the material itself was cDNA or gDNA.

Per the study methods: For nucleated cells, counts were estimated from reference gene primer amplification. Profiling relied on immunoSEQ multiplex PCR, and the TCRdb table lists in-frame clones only, not all of them. That table supplies the V and J calls and clone size; D and trimming were determined from the DNA. Here the sample spans about 380,000 clones, roughly 85% being singletons. The CDR3 length is 15 residues. Trimming took off 7 bases at V and 2 bases at J, with 17 bases between the two ends. CDR1 and CDR2 from the germline V gene are MDHEN and SYDVKM. V gene TRBV28 combines with J gene TRBJ2-5, with a tentative D call TRBD1 (5 bases). The sequencing sample was made of peripheral blood. This receptor was identified in a young woman with acute or convalescent COVID-19. CDR3 region: CASTADGHLQETQYF. The CDR3 nucleotides are TGTGCCAGCACTGCTGACGGACACCTACAAGAGACCCAGTACTTC.